The present entry profiles one TCR beta chain with its context. This entry is derived from a study of blood T cell repertoires in COVID-19. Turning to the study itself: T cells, B-cell-depleted T cells, or PBMCs supplied cDNA or gDNA.

Libraries were prepared by immunoSEQ multiplex PCR; TCRdb keeps only in-frame clonotypes and omits some of them. The sample lists around 260,000 clones; more than 80% were seen once. CDR3 size: 13 residues. CDR1 MDHEN and CDR2 SYDVKM come from the germline V gene. This chain joins TRBV28 and TRBJ1-4; possible D gene TRBD1, 6 bases. The sample consisted of peripheral blood. This TCR derives from a woman aged 25 to 39 with active or convalescent COVID-19. The CDR3 sequence is CAVQGAINEKLFF. The CDR3 DNA reads as TGTGCTGTACAGGGAGCCATTAATGAAAAACTGTTTTTT. The variable domain in full, with the rest retrieved from reference TRBV28 and TRBJ1-4, is DVKVTQSSRYLVKRTGEKVFLECVQDMDHENMFWYRQDPGLGLRLIYFSYDVKMKEKGDIPEGYSVSREKKERFSLILESASTNQTSMYLCAVQGAINEKLFFGSGTQLSVL.